The 11 T cell receptor beta chains below all came from one sample that was sequenced in a study of blood T cells in healthy people across ages. Then a second PCR, running roughly 7 to 11 cycles, was carried out with a sample-barcoded 5' primer and a J-beta primer mix. TCRdb re-derived calls from the 5' RACE reads in MiXCR, one entry per CDR3 protein. Of more than 650,000 distinct CDR3 sequences in the sample, roughly 20% were seen once. Sequencing was done on a sample of blood. These receptors were obtained from a man between 65 and 79 years old in good health.

The V and J genes are TRBV14 and TRBJ2-1; D ambiguous. Germline V lookup: CDR1 SGHDN, CDR2 FVKESK. Trimming left V 2 bases short and J 7 bases short, with 9 bases between. There are 13 residues in the CDR3. The CDR3 DNA is TGTGCCAGCAGCCAACTAGGAAGTAATGAGCAGTTCTTC. It yields the protein CASSQLGSNEQFF.

In this sample, this clonotype turned up a few times. The chain employs TRBV6-5 and TRBJ1-5; 7 positions match TRBD1. CDR3 length: 12 residues. The germline CDR1 and CDR2 sequences are MNHEY and SVGAGI. The trim removed 6 bases at V and 7 bases at J, leaving 3 bases unmatched. The CDR3 spells CASRTGRQPQHF. DNA for the CDR3: TGTGCCAGCAGGACAGGGCGGCAGCCCCAGCATTTT.

This clonotype was seen only a few times. The chain couples TRBV15 to TRBJ2-7, with TRBD2 matching 7 bases. The CDR3 totals 12 residues. Germline V CDR1 and CDR2: LNHNV, YYDKDF (reference sequence). V lost 5 bases, J lost 5 bases, and 3 bases stayed unmatched. The CDR3 DNA sequence: TGTGCCACCAGCCTGGGGGGGAACGAGCAGTACTTC. This gives the protein CATSLGGNEQYF. The whole variable domain, remainder taken from reference TRBV15 and TRBJ2-7, is DAMVIQNPRYQVTQFGKPVTLSCSQTLNHNVMYWYQQKSSQAPKLLFHYYDKDFNNEADTPDNFQSRRPNTSFCFLDIRSPGLGDTAMYLCATSLGGNEQYFGPGTRLTVT.

This clonotype came up many times. CDR3 sequence: CASSRDSSGNTIYF. For the CDR3, the DNA is TGTGCCAGCAGCCGTGACAGCTCTGGAAACACCATATATTTT. The V call is TRBV3-1, the J call TRBJ1-3; TRBD1 might be the D (5 bases). V was trimmed by 4 bases and J by 0 bases, leaving 7 bases between them. The CDR3 is made up of 14 amino acids. From germline, CDR1 is LGHDT and CDR2 YNNKEL (reference sequence).

The chain couples TRBV12-3 or TRBV12-4 to TRBJ2-2; no clear D. With 3 bases removed from V and 7 bases from J, the gap between germline ends came to 9 bases. CDR3 length: 13 residues. CDR3 sequence reads: CASSFPWGGELFF. In DNA form, the CDR3 reads TGTGCCAGCAGTTTTCCCTGGGGCGGGGAGCTGTTTTTT.

V usage is TRBV25-1 and J usage is TRBJ1-5; D unresolved. Trimming pared 1 base from V and 1 base from J, leaving 5 bases between. This CDR3 is 14 amino acids long. CDR1 is MGHDK and CDR2 is SYGVNS in the germline V gene. The CDR3 region has the DNA TGTGCCAGCAGTGAATGGGAAAGCAATCAGCCCCAGCATTTT. Its translation: CASSEWESNQPQHF.

The chain's CDR3 is CASSPQAGYTDTQYF. Here the CDR3 DNA reads TGTGCCAGTAGCCCCCAAGCGGGGTACACAGATACGCAGTATTTT. This chain connects TRBV19 to TRBJ2-3, with 7 bases that match TRBD2. Germline assignment: CDR1 LNHDA and CDR2 SQIVND (reference sequence). The V gene end was trimmed by 6 bases and the J gene end by 2 bases; junction bases not matched to a gene: 8. There are 15 residues in the CDR3.

This clonotype has ten or more counts. This rearrangement joins TRBV12-3 or TRBV12-4 to TRBJ1-1; the D gene is possibly TRBD1 (6 bases). Trimming removed 7 bases from V and 2 bases from J, with 14 bases in between. The CDR3 has 14 residues. The CDR3 region is CASTLTGPNTEAFF. Written as DNA, the CDR3 is TGTGCCAGCACCCTGACAGGCCCCAACACTGAAGCTTTCTTT.

A few counts support this clonotype. The gene calls are TRBV28 and TRBJ2-7, with 12 bases that match TRBD1. Trimming at V came to 5 bases and at J to 4 bases, leaving 9 bases not matched to a gene. CDR1 MDHEN and CDR2 SYDVKM come from the germline V gene. The CDR3 is 16 residues long. This chain's CDR3 is CASSISGTGGFYEQYV. CDR3 DNA sequence: TGTGCCAGCAGTATCTCCGGGACAGGGGGCTTTTACGAGCAGTACGTC.

The J gene is TRBJ2-7, the V gene TRBV5-1; D remains unclear. In germline, CDR1 is SGHRS, CDR2 YFSETQ. The length of the CDR3 is 13 residues. CDR3 nucleotide sequence: TGCTCCCCGTGTGGGGTGGTGGTCTACGAGCAGTACTTC. Translating gives CSPCGVVVYEQYF.

In this sample, this clonotype turned up a few times. This chain uses TRBV4-2 with TRBJ2-3, with 9 bases lining up with TRBD2. Trimming cost V 4 bases and J 0 bases; bases outside gene matches: 5. This CDR3 spans 16 amino acids. CDR1 and CDR2 from the germline V gene are LGHNA and YNFKEQ. Here the CDR3 DNA reads TGTGCCAGCAGCCCCCTAGCGGGGCCCAGCACAGATACGCAGTATTTT. Encoded protein: CASSPLAGPSTDTQYF.